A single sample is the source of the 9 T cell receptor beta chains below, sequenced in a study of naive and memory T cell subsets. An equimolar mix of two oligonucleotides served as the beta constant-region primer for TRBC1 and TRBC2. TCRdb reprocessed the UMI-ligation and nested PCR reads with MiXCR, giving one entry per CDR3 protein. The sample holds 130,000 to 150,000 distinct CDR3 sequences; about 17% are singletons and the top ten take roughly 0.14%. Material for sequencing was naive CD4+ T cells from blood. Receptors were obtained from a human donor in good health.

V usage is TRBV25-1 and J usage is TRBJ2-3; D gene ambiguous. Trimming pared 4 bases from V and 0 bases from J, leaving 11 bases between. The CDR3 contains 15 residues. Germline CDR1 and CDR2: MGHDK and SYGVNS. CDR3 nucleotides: TGTGCCAGCAGTGCGGACCGGCGGAGCACAGATACGCAGTATTTT. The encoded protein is CASSADRRSTDTQYF.

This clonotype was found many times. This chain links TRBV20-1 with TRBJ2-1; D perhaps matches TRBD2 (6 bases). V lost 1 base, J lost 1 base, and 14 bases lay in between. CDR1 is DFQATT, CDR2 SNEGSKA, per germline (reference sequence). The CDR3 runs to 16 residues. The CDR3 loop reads CSARVPTSRSYNEQFF. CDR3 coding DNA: TGCAGTGCTAGAGTCCCGACTAGTAGGTCCTACAATGAGCAGTTCTTC.

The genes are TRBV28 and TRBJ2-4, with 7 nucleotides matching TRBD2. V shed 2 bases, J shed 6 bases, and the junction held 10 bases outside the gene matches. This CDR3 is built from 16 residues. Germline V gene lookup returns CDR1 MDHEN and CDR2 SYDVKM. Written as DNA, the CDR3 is TGTGCCAGCAGTTTAAGGTGGCGGGAGTCGAGAAACATTCAGTACTTC. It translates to CASSLRWRESRNIQYF.

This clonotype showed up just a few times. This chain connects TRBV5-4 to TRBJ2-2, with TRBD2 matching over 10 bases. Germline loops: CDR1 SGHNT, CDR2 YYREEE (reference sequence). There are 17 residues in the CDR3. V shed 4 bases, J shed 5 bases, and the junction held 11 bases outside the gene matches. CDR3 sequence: CASSGVVSGRRTGELFF. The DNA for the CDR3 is TGTGCCAGCAGCGGGGTTGTTAGCGGGAGGCGGACCGGGGAGCTGTTTTTT.

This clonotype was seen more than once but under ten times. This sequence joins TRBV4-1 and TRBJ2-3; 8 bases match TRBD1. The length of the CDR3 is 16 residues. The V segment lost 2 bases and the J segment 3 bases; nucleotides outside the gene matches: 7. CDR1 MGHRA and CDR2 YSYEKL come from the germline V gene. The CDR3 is CASSQYMGQATDTQYF. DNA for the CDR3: TGCGCCAGCAGCCAATACATGGGACAGGCAACAGATACGCAGTATTTT.

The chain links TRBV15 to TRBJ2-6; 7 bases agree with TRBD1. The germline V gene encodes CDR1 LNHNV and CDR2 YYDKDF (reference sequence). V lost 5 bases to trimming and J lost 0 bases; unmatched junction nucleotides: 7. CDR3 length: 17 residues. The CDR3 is CATSVGQANSGANVLTF. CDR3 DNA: TGTGCCACCAGCGTCGGACAGGCGAACTCTGGGGCCAACGTCCTGACTTTC.

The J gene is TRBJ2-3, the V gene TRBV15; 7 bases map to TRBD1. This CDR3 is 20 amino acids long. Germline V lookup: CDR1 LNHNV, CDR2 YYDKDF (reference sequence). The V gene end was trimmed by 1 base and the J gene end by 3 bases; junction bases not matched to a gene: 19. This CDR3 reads CATSRGDLTGFVIETDTQYF. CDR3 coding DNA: TGTGCCACCAGCAGAGGGGATTTGACAGGGTTTGTGATAGAGACAGATACGCAGTATTTT.

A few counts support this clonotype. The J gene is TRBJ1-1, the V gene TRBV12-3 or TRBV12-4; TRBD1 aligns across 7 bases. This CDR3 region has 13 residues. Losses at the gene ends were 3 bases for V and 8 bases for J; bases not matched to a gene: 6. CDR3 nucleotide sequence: TGTGCCAGCAGTTTCCCCAGACAGGGCGAAGCTTTCTTT. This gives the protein CASSFPRQGEAFF.

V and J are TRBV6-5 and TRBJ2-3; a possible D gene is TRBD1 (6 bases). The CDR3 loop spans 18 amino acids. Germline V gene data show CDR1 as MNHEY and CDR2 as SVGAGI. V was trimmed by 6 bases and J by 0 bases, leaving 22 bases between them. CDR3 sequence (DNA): TGTGCCAGCAGCTTATCGCCTCCACAGGGATCTAGCACAGATACGCAGTATTTT. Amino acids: CASSLSPPQGSSTDTQYF.